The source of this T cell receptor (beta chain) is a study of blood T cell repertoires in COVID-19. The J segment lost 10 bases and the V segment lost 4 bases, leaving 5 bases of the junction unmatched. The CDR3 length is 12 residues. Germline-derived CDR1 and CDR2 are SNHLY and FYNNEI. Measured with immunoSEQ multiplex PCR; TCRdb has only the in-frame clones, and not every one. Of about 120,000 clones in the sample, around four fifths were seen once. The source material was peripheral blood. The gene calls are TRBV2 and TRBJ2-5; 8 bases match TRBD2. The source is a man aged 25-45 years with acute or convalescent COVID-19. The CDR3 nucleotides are TGTGCCAGCAGTGTAGCGGGGCCCCACCAGTACTTC. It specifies CASSVAGPHQYF. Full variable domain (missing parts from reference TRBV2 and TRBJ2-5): EPEVTQTPSHQVTQMGQEVILRCVPISNHLYFYWYRQILGQKVEFLVSFYNNEISEKSEIFDDQFSVERPDGSNFTLKIRSTKLEDSAMYFCASSVAGPHQYFGPGTRLLVL.